What follows are 31 T cell receptor beta chains derived from one specimen sequenced in a study of response to subunit inactivated influenza vaccine. TCRdb re-called the RT-PCR reads through MiXCR, storing one row per CDR3 protein. The table has around 570,000 distinct CDR3 sequences, about 7.6% seen once. The specimen was PBMCs from blood, collected less than 30 months after vaccination. Receptor source: a man in his fifties or sixties who received an inactivated influenza vaccine.

The chain uses TRBV5-6 and TRBJ2-1; D unclear. Germline CDR1 is SGHDT and CDR2 is YYEEEE. The CDR3 has 12 residues. The V end was cut by 2 bases, the J end by 7 bases, with 7 bases between. The CDR3, as DNA: TGTGCCAGCAGCTTTATTACAAATGAGCAGTTCTTC. Translating it yields CASSFITNEQFF.

The genes are TRBV20-1 and TRBJ1-5, with D possibly matching TRBD1 (5 bases). Deletions cut 4 bases from V and 0 bases from J, with 10 bases between. CDR3 size: 14 residues. The germline V gene encodes CDR1 DFQATT and CDR2 SNEGSKA (reference sequence). CDR3 DNA sequence: TGCAGTGCTAAGACAGAGTATAGCAATCAGCCCCAGCATTTT. This codes for CSAKTEYSNQPQHF.

In its sample, this clonotype was seen many times. V gene TRBV29-1 combines with J gene TRBJ1-2; D gene ambiguous. This CDR3 is 13 amino acids long. CDR1 SQVTM and CDR2 ANQGSEA come from the germline V gene. V was cut by 2 bases and J by 3 bases, with 10 bases left in between. The CDR3 DNA sequence: TGCAGCGTTGAACACCGGCGGGACTATGGCTACACCTTC. Residues: CSVEHRRDYGYTF.

This clonotype has a handful of counts. V and J are TRBV12-3 or TRBV12-4 and TRBJ2-1, with D possibly being TRBD2 (6 bases). The CDR3 runs 15 residues. Trimming removed 3 bases at V and 4 bases at J, with 13 bases between. The CDR3 reads CASSFREPRYNEQFF. The CDR3, as DNA: TGTGCCAGCAGTTTCCGGGAGCCAAGATACAATGAGCAGTTCTTC.

CDR3 in amino acids: CASSPQPLNYGYTF. The CDR3 bases are TGTGCCAGCAGTCCTCAGCCTCTTAACTATGGCTACACCTTC. The chain combines TRBV28 with TRBJ1-2; D remains unclear. V lost 5 bases to trimming and J lost 1 base, with 11 bases between them. CDR3 length: 14 amino acids. Germline assignment: CDR1 MDHEN and CDR2 SYDVKM.

The table lists this clonotype with a few counts. The V gene is TRBV28, the J gene TRBJ2-3; TRBD2 matches 13 bases. This CDR3 contains 18 residues. Per germline, CDR1 MDHEN and CDR2 SYDVKM. V trimming: 5 bases; J trimming: 6 bases; junction bases outside the gene matches: 14. DNA for the CDR3: TGTGCCAGCAGTGTTACCTTCACTAGCGGGAGGGTAAGGGATACGCAGTATTTT. Encoded protein: CASSVTFTSGRVRDTQYF.

The chain combines TRBV23-1 with TRBJ1-1; weak D call: TRBD1 (5 bases). TRBV23-1 is noted as an ORF with a role that remains uncertain. The CDR3 is 18 residues long. Trimming shortened V by 2 bases and J by 6 bases, and 25 bases separated the two germline ends. The CDR3 protein is CASSQVNTRDGGYPEAFF. The CDR3 nucleotides are TGCGCCAGCAGTCAAGTTAATACCCGGGACGGCGGGTATCCTGAAGCTTTCTTT.

The table lists this clonotype with a few counts. The V gene is TRBV10-3, the J gene TRBJ2-2; D ambiguous. Deletions cut 1 base from V and 6 bases from J, with 6 bases between. The CDR3 covers 13 residues. CDR1 and CDR2 from the germline V gene are ENHRY and SYGVKD. CDR3 DNA sequence: TGTGCCATCAGTGAGTTTGACTCCGGGGAGCTGTTTTTT. It yields the protein CAISEFDSGELFF.

The chain is built from TRBV20-1 and TRBJ2-2; the D gene is possibly TRBD2 (5 bases). The CDR3 has 13 amino acids. CDR1 is DFQATT and CDR2 is SNEGSKA in the germline V gene (reference sequence). V was clipped by 3 bases and J by 7 bases, with 12 bases between them. The CDR3 nucleotides are TGCAGTGCTAGCCGATCTAGCTTCGGGGAGCTGTTTTTT. The encoded protein is CSASRSSFGELFF.

This clonotype was counted between two and nine times. The chain links TRBV11-3 to TRBJ2-3; TRBD1 aligns across 7 bases. The CDR3 is made up of 14 amino acids. J gave up 6 bases and V 5 bases, and 8 bases lay outside the gene matches. Germline values: CDR1 SGHNT, CDR2 YENEEA. For the CDR3, the DNA is TGTGCCAGCAGCCCAGGACAGGACACCGATACGCAGTATTTT. It codes for CASSPGQDTDTQYF.

This clonotype came up a few times. The chain recombines TRBV9 with TRBJ2-3; D unresolved. Trimming took off 0 bases at V and 0 bases at J, with 5 bases between the two ends. Germline CDR1 is SGDLS and CDR2 is YYNGEE. This CDR3 region has 14 residues. The CDR3 coding sequence is TGTGCCAGCAGCGTAGAAGTTAGCACAGATACGCAGTATTTT. Residues: CASSVEVSTDTQYF.

The V and J genes are TRBV7-9 and TRBJ2-5, with TRBD2 identical over 8 bases. Germline-derived CDR1 and CDR2 are SEHNR and FQNEAQ (reference sequence). The J segment lost 2 bases and the V segment lost 5 bases, leaving 13 bases of the junction unmatched. This CDR3 has 17 amino acids. The CDR3 loop reads CASSLLYEREIQETQYF. CDR3 nucleotide sequence: TGTGCCAGCAGCCTCCTATATGAGCGGGAGATACAAGAGACCCAGTACTTC.

The rearrangement links TRBV6-2 or TRBV6-3 to TRBJ2-7, with D unclear. V dropped 4 bases and J dropped 4 bases, with 14 bases sitting between them. Germline V gene sequence: CDR1 MNHEY, CDR2 SVGEGT. This CDR3 contains 14 residues. The CDR3 DNA follows: TGTGCCAGCAGTTCCCTAGTCCGGCCTTACGAGCAGTACTTC. It specifies CASSSLVRPYEQYF.

This rearrangement joins TRBV18 to TRBJ2-5; 10 bases fit TRBD1. V dropped 1 base and J dropped 4; count of bases not matched to a gene: 0. Germline V gene data show CDR1 as KGHSH and CDR2 as LQKENI. CDR3 length: 14 residues. The CDR3 loop is CASSPRDRGETQYF. Written as DNA, the CDR3 is TGTGCCAGCTCACCACGGGACAGGGGAGAGACCCAGTACTTC.

This clonotype has a handful of counts. V usage is TRBV11-2 and J usage is TRBJ2-2, with TRBD2 matching 9 bases. The V and J ends lost 0 bases and 1 base, in that order; junction bases with no gene match: 0. Per the germline V gene, CDR1 is SGHAT and CDR2 is FQNNGV. This CDR3 is 16 amino acids long. The CDR3 nucleotides are TGTGCCAGCAGCTTAGAACTAGCGGGGAACACCGGGGAGCTGTTTTTT. Its protein product is CASSLELAGNTGELFF.

This clonotype has only a few counts. The chain recombines TRBV28 with TRBJ2-4; D uncertain. CDR3 length: 14 amino acids. The V end was cut by 3 bases, the J end by 0 bases, with 6 bases between. Per germline, CDR1 MDHEN and CDR2 SYDVKM. CDR3 region: CASSFTLAKNIQYF. Written as DNA, the CDR3 is TGTGCCAGCAGTTTTACACTAGCCAAAAACATTCAGTACTTC.

This chain connects TRBV11-3 to TRBJ2-7; D not resolved. Trimming removed 1 base at V and 7 bases at J, with 8 bases between. The V gene's germline CDR1 is SGHNT and CDR2 YENEEA. The CDR3 sequence is 12 residues long. The CDR3 region has the DNA TGTGCCAGCAGCTTAGTTGAGTGGGAGCAGTACTTC. Its protein is CASSLVEWEQYF. Looking up the rest from reference TRBV11-3 and TRBJ2-7 gives the full variable domain: EAGVVQSPRYKIIEKKQPVAFWCNPISGHNTLYWYLQNLGQGPELLIRYENEEAVDDSQLPKDRFSAERLKGVDSTLKIQPAELGDSAVYLCASSLVEWEQYFGPGTRLTVT.

This clonotype was observed many times. The chain couples TRBV20-1 to TRBJ1-1, with D tentatively TRBD1 (5 bases). Germline loops: CDR1 DFQATT, CDR2 SNEGSKA (reference sequence). The CDR3 covers 14 residues. Trimming took off 5 bases at V and 4 bases at J, with 17 bases between the two ends. The CDR3 nucleotides are TGCAGTGCTCCCAGCCGCTACGGGGGCACTGAAGCTTTCTTT. It yields the protein CSAPSRYGGTEAFF.

This clonotype has just a few counts. This chain links TRBV28 with TRBJ2-5; D possibly corresponds to TRBD1 (5 bases). CDR3 length: 15 amino acids. Deletions cut 8 bases from V and 5 bases from J, with 21 bases between. CDR1 MDHEN and CDR2 SYDVKM come from the germline V gene. The chain's CDR3 is CASALSSRVGETQYF. The CDR3 DNA reads as TGTGCCAGCGCCTTGTCATCCAGGGTTGGGGAGACCCAGTACTTC.

This clonotype was detected ten times or more. The V gene is TRBV20-1, the J gene TRBJ2-5; tentative D call: TRBD1 (6 bases). Trimming cost V 0 bases and J 5 bases, with 25 bases left between them. Germline V gives CDR1 DFQATT, CDR2 SNEGSKA (reference sequence). The CDR3 runs to 18 residues. CDR3 protein: CSARDGARNTGFGETQYF. CDR3 DNA sequence: TGCAGTGCTAGAGATGGTGCCCGGAACACAGGGTTTGGGGAGACCCAGTACTTC.

This clonotype appeared many times. This sequence joins TRBV29-1 and TRBJ2-7, with no clear D. Germline lookup yields CDR1 SQVTM and CDR2 ANQGSEA. This CDR3 region has 13 residues. V lost 1 base to trimming and J lost 0 bases, with 7 bases between them. The CDR3 spells CSVEGVDSYEQYF. CDR3 DNA: TGCAGCGTTGAAGGCGTCGACTCCTACGAGCAGTACTTC.

This clonotype has at least ten counts. J is TRBJ2-1 and V is TRBV5-1; D not resolved. This CDR3 contains 15 residues. V was clipped by 0 bases and J by 0 bases, with 7 bases between them. The germline CDR1 and CDR2 sequences are SGHRS and YFSETQ. The CDR3 nucleotides are TGCGCCAGCAGCTTGGAGGCAAGCTCCTACAATGAGCAGTTCTTC. Residues: CASSLEASSYNEQFF.

This chain connects TRBV12-3 or TRBV12-4 to TRBJ2-2; D remains ambiguous. V was clipped by 8 bases and J by 8 bases, with 15 bases between them. CDR3 length: 13 residues. CDR3 coding DNA: TGTGCCAGCGGAACCAGAGTGGCAGGGGAGCTGTTTTTT. It yields the protein CASGTRVAGELFF.

The rearrangement uses TRBV7-2 and TRBJ2-2, with 8 positions matching TRBD1. J was trimmed by 2 bases and V by 5 bases; bases with no gene match: 4. The CDR3 covers 15 residues. CDR1 SGHTA and CDR2 FQGNSA come from the germline V gene. CDR3 sequence reads: CASSQGQGNTGELFF. Written as DNA, the CDR3 is TGTGCCAGCAGCCAAGGACAGGGCAACACCGGGGAGCTGTTTTTT.

The chain combines TRBV6-1 with TRBJ2-1; either TRBD1 or TRBD2 may fit D (5 bases each). CDR1 is MNHNS and CDR2 is SASEGT in the germline V gene. The germline V and J ends were trimmed by 7 bases and 9 bases, with 10 bases remaining between them. The CDR3 has 11 amino acids. The CDR3 DNA follows: TGTGCCAGCACCCTTGGGGGTGAGCAGTTCTTC. The encoded protein is CASTLGGEQFF.

This chain connects TRBV20-1 to TRBJ2-7, with TRBD1 matching over 7 bases. Germline assignment: CDR1 DFQATT and CDR2 SNEGSKA (reference sequence). The V gene end was trimmed by 5 bases and the J gene end by 3 bases; junction bases not matched to a gene: 10. The CDR3 has 14 amino acids. CDR3 in DNA: TGCAGTGCTCCCGGACAGGTCTCATACTACGAGCAGTACTTC. Its translation: CSAPGQVSYYEQYF.

The CDR3: CASSLGVGTGLMGYTF. As DNA, the CDR3 is TGTGCCAGCAGCTTAGGAGTGGGGACAGGTCTAATGGGCTACACCTTC. The V gene is TRBV7-2, the J gene TRBJ1-2; 8 nucleotides match TRBD1. Germline loops: CDR1 SGHTA, CDR2 FQGNSA. CDR3 length: 16 amino acids. Trimming removed 1 base from V and 8 bases from J; junction bases left unmatched: 12.

This clonotype was found many times. The chain employs TRBV2 and TRBJ2-3; 7 positions agree with TRBD2. Germline V gene data show CDR1 as SNHLY and CDR2 as FYNNEI. This CDR3 comprises 13 residues. V lost 8 bases to trimming and J lost 3 bases; unmatched junction nucleotides: 5. For the CDR3, the DNA is TGTGCCAGCGGGGTGGGGGGGACAGATACGCAGTATTTT. Its protein is CASGVGGTDTQYF.

This chain connects TRBV29-1 to TRBJ1-1, with 7 bases fitting TRBD1. Germline CDR1 and CDR2: SQVTM and ANQGSEA. This CDR3 is built from 16 residues. V shed 2 bases and J 1 base; nucleotides not matched to a gene: 10. The CDR3 DNA sequence: TGCAGCGTTGAAAGGGTCAGGGGGTCACCGAACACTGAAGCTTTCTTT. Its translation: CSVERVRGSPNTEAFF.

This clonotype was counted many times. The chain recombines TRBV3-1 with TRBJ2-5, with 8 bases aligning to TRBD1. Germline loops: CDR1 LGHDT, CDR2 YNNKEL (reference sequence). V lost 3 bases to trimming and J lost 5 bases; unmatched junction nucleotides: 11. This CDR3 spans 16 amino acids. CDR3 sequence reads: CASSQKNSNRGETQYF. As DNA, the CDR3 is TGTGCCAGCAGCCAGAAGAACTCTAACAGGGGGGAGACCCAGTACTTC.

This clonotype has ten or more counts. The V and J genes are TRBV27 and TRBJ1-1; D is possibly TRBD1 (5 bases). Germline values: CDR1 MNHEY, CDR2 SMNVEV (reference sequence). This CDR3 region has 14 residues. Trimming shortened V by 3 bases and J by 1 base, and 9 bases separated the two germline ends. The CDR3 protein is CASSFLGGNTEAFF. DNA of the CDR3: TGTGCCAGCAGTTTTTTGGGGGGGAACACTGAAGCTTTCTTT.